These 12 T cell receptor beta chains were all obtained from the same sample, sequenced in a study of blood T cell repertoires in COVID-19. Using immunoSEQ multiplex PCR, the repertoire was profiled, and TCRdb retains in-frame clones only, with some absent. The repertoire holds 200,000 to 300,000 clones, with roughly 85% as singletons. Material: PBMCs or T cells enriched from blood (not recorded which). These receptors were obtained from a woman aged 50 to 65 with acute COVID-19.

This chain connects TRBV5-1 to TRBJ1-6, with D possibly being TRBD1 (6 bases). Germline CDR1 reads SGHRS; CDR2 reads YFSETQ. This CDR3 comprises 16 residues. V dropped 2 bases and J dropped 5 bases, with 14 bases sitting between them. This CDR3 is CASSLRTDGNNSPLHF. The DNA of the CDR3 is TGCGCCAGCAGCTTACGGACAGATGGAAATAATTCACCCCTCCACTTT.

The J gene is TRBJ1-1, the V gene TRBV4-3; 7 bases are shared with TRBD1. The CDR3 spans 17 residues. The ends lost 1 base at V and 2 bases at J; junction bases unmatched: 10. Germline V CDR1 and CDR2: LGHNA, YSLEER. The DNA for the CDR3 is TGCGCCAGCAGCCAAGCGTGGGCAGGGGGAAGTAACACTGAAGCTTTCTTT. Its translation is CASSQAWAGGSNTEAFF.

This clone turned up a few times. The CDR3 DNA reads TGTGCCAGCAGTGAAGCGGGGATAGCAGGGGATGAGCAGTTCTTC. Its protein is CASSEAGIAGDEQFF. The rearrangement uses TRBV2 and TRBJ2-1, with D possibly being TRBD1 (6 bases). The CDR3 contains 15 residues. Germline values: CDR1 SNHLY, CDR2 FYNNEI. V was cut by 0 bases and J by 8 bases, with 14 bases left in between.

This clone was detected once. The chain is built from TRBV27 and TRBJ1-6; 12 nucleotides agree with TRBD1. V shed 4 bases, J shed 10 bases, and the junction held 5 bases outside the gene matches. The CDR3 has 15 amino acids. Germline V gives CDR1 MNHEY, CDR2 SMNVEV (reference sequence). CDR3 DNA: TGTGCCAGCAGTTGGGACAGGGGGCGCGGATCACCCCTCCACTTT. Amino acid sequence: CASSWDRGRGSPLHF.

This chain connects TRBV5-1 to TRBJ1-2; the D gene is possibly TRBD1 (6 bases). The germline V gene has CDR1 SGHRS and CDR2 YFSETQ. The CDR3 loop spans 13 amino acids. Trimming took 0 bases from V and 4 from J, leaving 7 bases between them. In nucleotides, the CDR3 is TGCGCCAGCAGCTTGGGGGACATCTATGGCTACACCTTC. Translated, it gives CASSLGDIYGYTF.

The chain joins TRBV7-8 to TRBJ1-1, with D unclear. Trimming took 5 bases from V and 4 from J, leaving 11 bases between them. The CDR3 totals 13 residues. Germline CDR1 SGHVS, CDR2 FQNEAQ. As DNA, the CDR3 is TGTGCCAGCAGCCCCCAGCGGGCCACTGAAGCTTTCTTT. Amino acids: CASSPQRATEAFF. Together with reference TRBV7-8 and TRBJ1-1, the CDR3 gives the full variable domain: GAGVSQSPRYKVAKRGQDVALRCDPISGHVSLFWYQQALGQGPEFLTYFQNEAQLDKSGLPSDRFFAERPEGSVSTLKIQRTQQEDSAVYLCASSPQRATEAFFGQGTRLTVV.

This chain connects TRBV7-2 to TRBJ1-2; weak D call: TRBD1 (6 bases). Germline values: CDR1 SGHTA, CDR2 FQGNSA. V shed 1 base and J shed 7 bases, with 10 bases lying between them. The CDR3 runs to 13 residues. CDR3 bases: TGTGCCAGCAGCTTAGGGCAGGGGTCTGGCTACACCTTC. It translates to CASSLGQGSGYTF.

The chain joins TRBV15 to TRBJ2-3; weak D call: TRBD1 (7 bases). The germline CDR1 and CDR2 sequences are LNHNV and YYDKDF (reference sequence). The CDR3 extends over 17 amino acids. The V gene lost 0 bases and the J gene lost 4 bases, with 17 bases spanning the gap. CDR3 sequence reads: CATSRDRAGGGADTQYF. CDR3 coding DNA: TGTGCCACCAGCAGAGATAGGGCAGGGGGAGGTGCAGATACGCAGTATTTT.

This chain joins TRBV5-4 and TRBJ1-1, with no clear D. The V and J ends lost 3 bases and 4 bases respectively, with 13 bases between them. Germline V gene data show CDR1 as SGHNT and CDR2 as YYREEE (reference sequence). The CDR3 is made up of 14 amino acids. The CDR3 region is CASSSSYSGTEAFF. In DNA, the CDR3 is TGTGCCAGCAGCTCCTCCTATAGCGGCACTGAAGCTTTCTTT.

The chain carries TRBV2 and TRBJ1-1, with 11 positions matching TRBD1. Trimming at V came to 6 bases and at J to 1 base, leaving 4 bases not matched to a gene. The CDR3 spans 15 residues. The germline V gene has CDR1 SNHLY and CDR2 FYNNEI. CDR3 bases: TGTGCCAGCAGGGGGACAGGGGGACCGAACACTGAAGCTTTCTTT. Translated: CASRGTGGPNTEAFF. Combining the CDR3 with reference TRBV2 and TRBJ1-1 gives the whole variable domain EPEVTQTPSHQVTQMGQEVILRCVPISNHLYFYWYRQILGQKVEFLVSFYNNEISEKSEIFDDQFSVERPDGSNFTLKIRSTKLEDSAMYFCASRGTGGPNTEAFFGQGTRLTVV.

The rearrangement joins TRBV4-2 to TRBJ1-1, with 7 bases that match TRBD1. This CDR3 is built from 16 residues. Germline V lookup: CDR1 LGHNA, CDR2 YNFKEQ. V shed 0 bases, J shed 5 bases, and the junction held 9 bases outside the gene matches. In DNA, the CDR3 is TGTGCCAGCAGCCAAGATAGAAGGGGGCTCGGTACTGAAGCTTTCTTT. Its protein product is CASSQDRRGLGTEAFF.

The genes are TRBV3-1 (or the pseudogene TRBV3-2) and TRBJ1-5, with TRBD1 matching over 9 bases. The CDR3 sequence is 16 residues long. Germline trimming cut 3 bases from V and 3 bases from J; bases unmatched to any gene: 6. CDR1 is LGHDT and CDR2 is YNNKEL in the germline V gene (reference sequence). This chain's CDR3 is CASSHSGTGHNQPQHF. The CDR3 DNA reads TGTGCCAGCAGCCATTCCGGGACAGGGCACAATCAGCCCCAGCATTTT.